The 2 T cell receptor beta chains presented below share a single source sample, sequenced in a study of blood T cell repertoires in COVID-19 (dated by TCRdb to 2019 to 2021). The library was generated by the immunoSEQ multiplex PCR assay. In its TCRdb copy, this immuneACCESS table keeps in-frame sequences only and misses some clones. Where compared with another copy, unresolved V genes explain less than half of these, and the others have no known cause. This sample has 250,000 to 300,000 clones in its table, and approximately 88% of those were observed once. Clones ranked in the top ten supply 1.7% of the sample. Sequencing input: PBMCs or T cells enriched from blood (not recorded which). The receptors shown here come from a woman in her forties who had recovered from COVID-19.

V is TRBV6-2 or TRBV6-3 and J is TRBJ2-1, with a tentative D call TRBD2 (6 bases). This CDR3 region has 16 residues. Per the germline V gene, CDR1 is MNHEY and CDR2 is SVGEGT. V lost 5 bases and J lost 0, with 14 bases in between. The CDR3 region is CASSTLAASSYNEQFF. The CDR3 DNA sequence: TGTGCCAGCAGTACGTTAGCGGCCAGCTCCTACAATGAGCAGTTCTTC.

This clone was counted a few times. This chain links TRBV18 with TRBJ1-1, with D possibly matching TRBD1 (5 bases). V was pared by 1 base and J by 11 bases, with 14 bases between. CDR3 length: 13 amino acids. The germline V gene encodes CDR1 KGHSH and CDR2 LQKENI. CDR3 sequence (DNA): TGTGCCAGCTCACCACGGCAGGGTATCTTGGCTTTCTTT. It specifies CASSPRQGILAFF.